These 27 T cell receptor beta chains were sequenced from one sample in a study of OX40 agonist ivuxolimab in advanced cancers. Here immunoSEQ multiplex PCR was the method, and the copy in TCRdb shows in-frame clones only, minus some. The top ten hold around 0.26% of the sample, which has about 78,000 clones, roughly 87% seen once. The input for sequencing was CD4+ or CD8+ T cells sorted from blood, taken in a trial of the OX40 agonist ivuxolimab. All receptors come from an adult with an advanced solid tumor such as melanoma, head and neck, liver or kidney cancer.

This sequence joins TRBV4-2 and TRBJ2-2, with 7 bases matching TRBD2. V was clipped by 0 bases and J by 2 bases; unmatched bases: 3. Germline V lookup: CDR1 LGHNA, CDR2 YNFKEQ. The CDR3 totals 16 residues. The CDR3 nucleotides read TGTGCCAGCAGCCAAGAGCCGGGGGGTAACACCGGGGAGCTGTTTTTT. Its protein is CASSQEPGGNTGELFF.

The rearrangement uses TRBV5-1 and TRBJ2-1, with a possible D match to TRBD2 (5 bases). Per germline, CDR1 SGHRS and CDR2 YFSETQ. CDR3 length equals 15 residues. V lost 0 bases to trimming and J lost 5 bases, with 12 bases between them. The CDR3 protein is CASSLGGSPHNEQFF. The CDR3 nucleotides are TGCGCCAGCAGCTTGGGAGGGAGTCCCCACAATGAGCAGTTCTTC.

The chain uses TRBV28 and TRBJ2-5, with 10 bases aligning to TRBD2. The DNA end lines up better with TRBJ2-7; the J call may be wrong. The CDR3 has 16 amino acids. In germline, CDR1 is MDHEN, CDR2 SYDVKM. The CDR3 spells CASSREPSGRLYEQYF. The CDR3 nucleotides read TGTGCCAGCAGTCGTGAACCTAGCGGGAGACTCTACGAGCAGTACTTC.

The chain employs TRBV11-3 and TRBJ2-2; D is unclear. The CDR3 is made up of 12 amino acids. V was trimmed by 5 bases and J by 3 bases, leaving 4 bases between them. Germline V CDR1 and CDR2: SGHNT, YENEEA. The CDR3 loop reads CASSPYTGELFF. The CDR3 DNA reads as TGTGCCAGCAGCCCCTACACCGGGGAGCTGTTTTTT.

CDR3 nucleotides: TGTGCCAGCAGTTCTAGGAACTCCTACGAGCAGTACTTC. Protein: CASSSRNSYEQYF. This chain connects TRBV27 to TRBJ2-7, with D uncertain. This CDR3 region has 13 residues. Germline V gives CDR1 MNHEY, CDR2 SMNVEV (reference sequence). Trimming pared 4 bases from V and 0 bases from J, leaving 7 bases between.

The chain uses TRBV7-2 and TRBJ2-5; D might be TRBD1 or TRBD2, each matching 5 bases. Germline loops: CDR1 SGHTA, CDR2 FQGNSA. The CDR3 totals 16 residues. V shed 2 bases and J shed 1 base, with 14 bases lying between them. The CDR3 loop reads CASSLLGAVSQETQYF. DNA of the CDR3: TGTGCCAGCAGCTTACTCGGGGCAGTTAGCCAAGAGACCCAGTACTTC.

The chain joins TRBV5-4 to TRBJ2-5; 8 bases line up with TRBD2. The V gene end was trimmed by 4 bases and the J gene end by 5 bases; junction bases not matched to a gene: 10. The CDR3 consists of 15 residues. Germline V gene data show CDR1 as SGHNT and CDR2 as YYREEE (reference sequence). The CDR3 sequence: CASSPGAGVEETQYF. The DNA for the CDR3 is TGTGCCAGCAGCCCCGGAGCGGGAGTAGAGGAGACCCAGTACTTC.

This rearrangement joins TRBV7-2 to TRBJ2-3; TRBD2 is a possible D gene (5 bases). Germline V lookup: CDR1 SGHTA, CDR2 FQGNSA. V lost 1 base, J lost 5 bases, and 10 bases lay in between. CDR3 size: 14 residues. The CDR3 region is CASSLGLSLDTQYF. CDR3 nucleotide sequence: TGTGCCAGCAGCTTAGGACTAAGCTTAGATACGCAGTATTTT.

The rearrangement links TRBV5-1 to TRBJ1-6; TRBD1 aligns across 7 bases. Germline CDR1 and CDR2: SGHRS and YFSETQ. After removal of 7 bases from V and 5 bases from J, the junction contained 3 bases not matched to a gene. The CDR3 is made up of 13 amino acids. CDR3 in DNA: TGCGCCAGCCGGGACAGCGATAATTCACCCCTCCACTTT. Protein: CASRDSDNSPLHF.

The chain is built from TRBV6-6 and TRBJ2-1; D gene uncertain. This CDR3 region has 11 residues. Germline V gene lookup returns CDR1 MNHNY and CDR2 SVGAGI (reference sequence). V was shortened by 2 bases and J by 8 bases, with 4 bases between the two germline ends. As DNA, the CDR3 is TGTGCCAGCAGTTACGGGTATGAGCAGTTCTTC. Amino acids: CASSYGYEQFF.

The chain combines TRBV10-3 with TRBJ1-5; a possible D gene is TRBD1 (5 bases). The V end was cut by 6 bases, the J end by 6 bases, with 12 bases between. Germline V CDR1 and CDR2: ENHRY, SYGVKD. This CDR3 region has 13 residues. The CDR3 region has the DNA TGTGCCATCAGCAATTACGACAGTCAGCCCCAGCATTTT. This translates into CAISNYDSQPQHF.

The chain recombines TRBV7-2 with TRBJ2-5, with no clear D. The length of the CDR3 is 12 residues. Trimming pared 1 base from V and 9 bases from J, leaving 9 bases between. In germline, CDR1 is SGHTA, CDR2 FQGNSA. The CDR3 DNA reads as TGTGCCAGCAGCTTAGGGCCTCAGGCCCAGTACTTC. Protein sequence: CASSLGPQAQYF.

The rearrangement links TRBV28 to TRBJ1-2, with D possibly being TRBD1 (5 bases). V lost 5 bases, J lost 4 bases, and 11 bases lay in between. CDR1 is MDHEN and CDR2 is SYDVKM in the germline V gene. The CDR3 totals 13 residues. CDR3 protein: CASSPPGSYGYTF. The CDR3 DNA reads TGTGCCAGCAGTCCCCCAGGGTCCTATGGCTACACCTTC.

J is TRBJ2-7 and V is TRBV28, with no clear D. The CDR3 is 13 residues long. The germline gives CDR1 MDHEN, CDR2 SYDVKM. V was pared by 6 bases and J by 5 bases, with 14 bases between. CDR3 bases: TGTGCCAGCAGGCTCCTGGTGGGCAACGAGCAGTACTTC. Translation gives CASRLLVGNEQYF.

The chain couples TRBV4-2 to TRBJ2-7, with D maybe TRBD2 (6 bases). Germline CDR1 is LGHNA and CDR2 is YNFKEQ. The CDR3 runs to 15 residues. V was shortened by 2 bases and J by 4 bases, with 15 bases between the two germline ends. This chain's CDR3 is CASSQTRGIGYEQYF. CDR3 in DNA: TGTGCCAGCAGCCAAACGCGCGGGATTGGGTACGAGCAGTACTTC.

This clone was seen a single time. V and J are TRBV19 and TRBJ2-1; D unclear. Trimming pared 8 bases from V and 4 bases from J, leaving 3 bases between. The CDR3 sequence is 10 residues long. Per germline, CDR1 LNHDA and CDR2 SQIVND (reference sequence). This CDR3 reads CASGYNEQFF. CDR3 bases: TGTGCCAGTGGTTACAATGAGCAGTTCTTC.

The chain combines TRBV6-5 with TRBJ2-5; TRBD1 is a possible D gene (7 bases). The V end lost 5 bases, the J end lost 7 bases, and 11 bases lay between the germline ends. This CDR3 has 12 residues. Germline V gene sequence: CDR1 MNHEY, CDR2 SVGAGI. The CDR3 DNA reads TGTGCCAGCAGTAGTCAGGGGGGGACCCAGTACTTC. Protein sequence: CASSSQGGTQYF.

This chain connects TRBV4-1 to TRBJ2-3; 11 nucleotides match TRBD1. V gave up 4 bases and J gave up 4 bases; unmatched junction bases: 4. This CDR3 is built from 15 residues. The germline CDR1 and CDR2 sequences are MGHRA and YSYEKL. The CDR3 coding sequence is TGCGCCAGCAGCCCCGGGACAGGGGGGGCAGATACGCAGTATTTT. Translated, it gives CASSPGTGGADTQYF.

DNA for the CDR3: TGTGCCAGCTCACCAAACCCGACGATGCCAGGTTCACCCCTCCACTTT. It encodes CASSPNPTMPGSPLHF. The J gene is TRBJ1-6, the V gene TRBV18; D remains ambiguous. The CDR3 extends over 16 amino acids. Germline V gene sequence: CDR1 KGHSH, CDR2 LQKENI. V was shortened by 2 bases and J by 9 bases, with 17 bases between the two germline ends.

Remarks on this clone: At the DNA level, this CDR3 is encoded by other sequences in the same sample as well. The rearrangement joins TRBV18 to TRBJ1-2; D not certain. The CDR3 length is 15 residues. Per germline, CDR1 KGHSH and CDR2 LQKENI. V lost 2 bases to trimming and J lost 1 base, with 11 bases between them. The CDR3 DNA is TGTGCCAGCTCACCAAGGTCAGGAGTTAACTATGGCTACACCTTC. Amino acid sequence: CASSPRSGVNYGYTF.

CDR3 sequence (DNA): TGTGCCAGCTCACCACAGGGCCGTGTGGACACTGAAGCTTTCTTT. Amino acids: CASSPQGRVDTEAFF. The V call is TRBV18, the J call TRBJ1-1; D ambiguous. The CDR3 is 15 residues long. Trimming took off 1 base at V and 3 bases at J, with 12 bases between the two ends. CDR1 and CDR2 from the germline V gene are KGHSH and LQKENI.

V is TRBV10-1 and J is TRBJ2-5, with D perhaps being TRBD1 or TRBD2 (6 bases each). The CDR3 extends over 14 amino acids. Germline V CDR1 and CDR2: WNHNN, SYGVQD (reference sequence). Trimming took off 4 bases at V and 1 base at J, with 10 bases between the two ends. CDR3 protein: CASSAGGPQETQYF. In nucleotides, the CDR3 is TGCGCCAGCAGTGCCGGGGGCCCCCAAGAGACCCAGTACTTC.

This clone was counted a few times. The chain has TRBV5-1 and TRBJ2-6, with D hard to call. Between the trimmed V and J ends, which lost 5 bases and 0 bases, there was a span of 12 bases. CDR1 is SGHRS and CDR2 is YFSETQ in the germline V gene. The CDR3 is 16 amino acids. The CDR3 bases are TGCGCCAGCAGATCCGGACGGAGCTCTGGGGCCAACGTCCTGACTTTC. Translated, it gives CASRSGRSSGANVLTF.

This clone was seen once. V usage is TRBV11-2 and J usage is TRBJ2-3; 8 bases align to TRBD2. The CDR3 runs 18 residues. The germline CDR1 and CDR2 sequences are SGHAT and FQNNGV. Losses at the gene ends were 7 bases for V and 2 bases for J; bases not matched to a gene: 17. Here the CDR3 DNA reads TGTGCCAGCACCTTTGGGGTTTCCGGTAGCGGGAACACAGATACGCAGTATTTT. This gives the protein CASTFGVSGSGNTDTQYF.

In this sample, this clone turned up once. V gene TRBV11-2 combines with J gene TRBJ1-2; a weak D match, TRBD1 (5 bases). Trimming took off 4 bases at V and 2 bases at J, with 20 bases between the two ends. Germline CDR1 is SGHAT and CDR2 is FQNNGV. The CDR3 runs to 17 residues. The CDR3 protein is CASSSIYGTAHNYGYTF. CDR3 DNA: TGTGCCAGCAGCTCCATTTATGGGACGGCTCACAACTATGGCTACACCTTC.

This clone was recorded once. The V and J genes are TRBV5-1 and TRBJ2-1; D is unclear. Between the trimmed V and J ends, which lost 5 bases and 0 bases, there was a span of 15 bases. Germline-derived CDR1 and CDR2 are SGHRS and YFSETQ. This CDR3 region has 16 residues. The CDR3 region has the DNA TGCGCCAGCAGTAAAGCTTGGCCCGGCTCCTACAATGAGCAGTTCTTC. Protein product: CASSKAWPGSYNEQFF. Variable domain in full (rest from reference TRBV5-1 and TRBJ2-1): KAGVTQTPRYLIKTRGQQVTLSCSPISGHRSVSWYQQTPGQGLQFLFEYFSETQRNKGNFPGRFSGRQFSNSRSEMNVSTLELGDSALYLCASSKAWPGSYNEQFFGPGTRLTVL.

The genes are TRBV6-1 and TRBJ2-1, with 7 bases fitting TRBD1. Germline V gene lookup returns CDR1 MNHNS and CDR2 SASEGT. The CDR3 runs 15 residues. The V and J ends lost 6 bases and 2 bases, in that order; junction bases with no gene match: 7. The CDR3 here is CASSQDRLAYNEQFF. DNA for the CDR3: TGTGCCAGCAGCCAGGACAGGCTAGCCTACAATGAGCAGTTCTTC.